The next 30 T cell receptor beta chains were all read from a single sample in a study of T cells after yellow fever vaccination. TCRdb re-analysed the 5' RACE reads in MiXCR, keeping a single row per CDR3 protein. The data show almost 600,000 distinct CDR3 sequences, approximately 15% seen once. The sequenced sample was PBMCs, obtained on the day of the yellow fever booster vaccination. The source of these receptors is a man aged 30-40 years who received the YFV17D yellow fever vaccine.

There are many counts of this clonotype. In DNA, the CDR3 is TGTGCCAGCAGCTCCGTAGCCGTAGGCTCCTACGAGCAGTACTTC. Its translation: CASSSVAVGSYEQYF. The rearrangement links TRBV7-8 to TRBJ2-7, with D unclear. Germline assignment: CDR1 SGHVS and CDR2 FQNEAQ. The CDR3 length is 15 residues. V shed 4 bases and J shed 0 bases, with 13 bases lying between them.

The V gene is TRBV20-1, the J gene TRBJ2-1, with D perhaps assigned TRBD1 or TRBD2 (6 bases each). The CDR3 consists of 15 residues. Germline V lookup: CDR1 DFQATT, CDR2 SNEGSKA (reference sequence). With 8 bases removed from V and 1 base from J, the gap between germline ends came to 18 bases. The CDR3 loop is CSTTRGVSSYNEQFF. In DNA form, the CDR3 reads TGCAGTACGACTAGGGGGGTCTCTTCCTACAATGAGCAGTTCTTC.

This clonotype has only a few counts. The chain couples TRBV6-5 to TRBJ2-2, with D possibly matching TRBD2 (5 bases). CDR1 is MNHEY, CDR2 SVGAGI, per germline. V gave up 4 bases and J gave up 4 bases, with 10 bases separating them. This CDR3 has 14 residues. The CDR3 is CASSSDYSTGELFF. The CDR3 region has the DNA TGTGCCAGCAGTTCAGACTACAGCACCGGGGAGCTGTTTTTT.

The rearrangement joins TRBV6-2 or TRBV6-3 to TRBJ2-1, with D uncertain. The CDR3 has 16 residues. Germline CDR1 is MNHEY and CDR2 is SVGEGT. The V and J ends lost 0 bases and 4 bases respectively, with 13 bases between them. Here the CDR3 reads CASSYSIAKLYNEQFF. CDR3 nucleotides: TGTGCCAGCAGTTACTCGATCGCAAAACTTTACAATGAGCAGTTCTTC.

V is TRBV6-2 or TRBV6-3 and J is TRBJ1-1, with D possibly TRBD1 on 6 matching bases. This CDR3 has 12 amino acids. The germline gives CDR1 MNHEY, CDR2 SVGEGT. The V and J ends lost 5 bases and 6 bases respectively, with 10 bases between them. CDR3 in DNA: TGTGCCAGCAGTCACAACAGGGCTGAAGCTTTCTTT. Its protein is CASSHNRAEAFF.

This clonotype was detected a few times. This sequence joins TRBV18 and TRBJ2-5; D gene ambiguous. Trimming took 3 bases from V and 4 from J, leaving 12 bases between them. CDR1 KGHSH and CDR2 LQKENI come from the germline V gene. This CDR3 has 14 residues. DNA of the CDR3: TGTGCCAGCTCACCTTGGGCCTCCTTAGAGACCCAGTACTTC. Translating it yields CASSPWASLETQYF.

In this sample, this clonotype turned up a few times. This chain links TRBV5-1 with TRBJ2-5; TRBD1 aligns across 7 bases. The length of the CDR3 is 16 residues. Per germline, CDR1 SGHRS and CDR2 YFSETQ. J lost 5 bases, V lost 0 bases, and 10 bases had no gene match. Written as DNA, the CDR3 is TGCGCCAGCAGCTTGGCAGGGGGACCAGTAAGGGAGACCCAGTACTTC. It yields the protein CASSLAGGPVRETQYF.

This clonotype appeared a few times. This chain joins TRBV7-2 and TRBJ2-5, with 10 bases aligning to TRBD2. This CDR3 region has 15 residues. CDR1 and CDR2 (germline): SGHTA, FQGNSA. The V segment lost 4 bases and the J segment 3 bases; nucleotides outside the gene matches: 5. CDR3 protein: CASSSTGTSEETQYF. Written as DNA, the CDR3 is TGTGCCAGCAGCTCAACCGGGACTAGCGAAGAGACCCAGTACTTC.

The V gene is TRBV5-1, the J gene TRBJ2-7, with 8 bases aligning to TRBD1. The CDR3 covers 15 residues. The ends lost 4 bases at V and 3 bases at J; junction bases unmatched: 9. Germline-derived CDR1 and CDR2 are SGHRS and YFSETQ. This CDR3 reads CASSGPGQVGYEQYF. In DNA form, the CDR3 reads TGCGCCAGCAGCGGGCCGGGACAGGTGGGCTACGAGCAGTACTTC.

This clonotype was detected ten times or more. This chain links TRBV6-5 with TRBJ1-4, with 9 bases matching TRBD1. V trimming: 3 bases; J trimming: 8 bases; junction bases outside the gene matches: 7. This CDR3 has 15 residues. Per the germline V gene, CDR1 is MNHEY and CDR2 is SVGAGI. CDR3 region: CASSYSTGGREKLFF. In DNA, the CDR3 is TGTGCCAGCAGTTATTCGACAGGGGGAAGGGAAAAACTGTTTTTT.

This chain links TRBV20-1 with TRBJ2-5, with 7 nucleotides matching TRBD1. The V gene end was trimmed by 2 bases and the J gene end by 5 bases; junction bases not matched to a gene: 14. Germline loops: CDR1 DFQATT, CDR2 SNEGSKA (reference sequence). This CDR3 is 16 amino acids long. DNA for the CDR3: TGCAGTGCTAGATCTTCTGACAGGGCAATTCGGGAGACCCAGTACTTC. Translated: CSARSSDRAIRETQYF.

In this sample, this clonotype turned up many times. The chain joins TRBV29-1 to TRBJ2-3, with D possibly called TRBD1 or TRBD2 (5 bases each). Per the germline V gene, CDR1 is SQVTM and CDR2 is ANQGSEA. This CDR3 is 13 amino acids long. V was shortened by 4 bases and J by 4 bases, with 12 bases between the two germline ends. CDR3 region: CSVARELSDTQYF. In nucleotides, the CDR3 is TGCAGCGTTGCCAGGGAGCTCTCAGATACGCAGTATTTT.

V gene TRBV19 combines with J gene TRBJ2-7; 8 bases align to TRBD1. CDR1 is LNHDA, CDR2 SQIVND, per germline (reference sequence). Trimming took 3 bases from V and 2 from J; bases not matched to a gene: 6. CDR3 length: 15 amino acids. The CDR3 coding sequence is TGTGCCAGTAGTATTCAGGGGGCGGAGGCCTACGAGCAGTACTTC. Its protein is CASSIQGAEAYEQYF.

This clonotype was recorded a few times. The rearrangement joins TRBV20-1 to TRBJ2-3; D may match TRBD1 or TRBD2 (5 bases each). The CDR3 has 14 residues. V dropped 2 bases and J dropped 2 bases, with 11 bases sitting between them. Germline CDR1 reads DFQATT; CDR2 reads SNEGSKA (reference sequence). The CDR3 sequence: CSARSGRVTDTQYF. CDR3 nucleotides: TGCAGTGCTAGATCGGGACGAGTCACAGATACGCAGTATTTT.

This clonotype was observed many times. This chain connects TRBV5-1 to TRBJ2-2, with 8 bases that match TRBD1. Germline CDR1 and CDR2: SGHRS and YFSETQ. V lost 2 bases and J lost 1; bases outside the gene matches: 1. This CDR3 has 15 amino acids. In nucleotides, the CDR3 is TGCGCCAGCAGCTTCGGGACAGGGAACACCGGGGAGCTGTTTTTT. Residues: CASSFGTGNTGELFF.

For the CDR3, the DNA is TGTGCCAGCTCACCAGGGGTAAGCTCCTACAATGAGCAGTTCTTC. Translated: CASSPGVSSYNEQFF. V and J are TRBV18 and TRBJ2-1, with D hard to call. CDR3 length equals 15 residues. Trimming shortened V by 2 bases and J by 0 bases, and 8 bases separated the two germline ends. The germline gives CDR1 KGHSH, CDR2 LQKENI.

The gene calls are TRBV20-1 and TRBJ2-3; TRBD2 matches 11 bases. CDR1 and CDR2 (germline): DFQATT, SNEGSKA (reference sequence). This CDR3 is built from 16 residues. V lost 1 base to trimming and J lost 3 bases; unmatched junction nucleotides: 6. The CDR3 is CSARALAGAGTDTQYF. The CDR3, as DNA: TGCAGTGCTAGAGCACTAGCGGGAGCGGGGACAGATACGCAGTATTTT.

The chain is built from TRBV7-6 and TRBJ2-1, with 11 bases that match TRBD2. CDR3 length equals 16 residues. J gave up 6 bases and V 5 bases, and 9 bases lay outside the gene matches. Germline loops: CDR1 SGHVS, CDR2 FNYEAQ. CDR3: CASSSQSGTSGNEQFF. CDR3 nucleotide sequence: TGTGCCAGCAGCAGCCAGTCCGGGACTAGCGGCAATGAGCAGTTCTTC. Full variable domain (missing parts from reference TRBV7-6 and TRBJ2-1): GAGVSQSPRYKVTKRGQDVALRCDPISGHVSLYWYRQALGQGPEFLTYFNYEAQQDKSGLPNDRFSAERPEGSISTLTIQRTEQRDSAMYRCASSSQSGTSGNEQFFGPGTRLTVL.

This clonotype was seen a handful of times. The chain couples TRBV29-1 to TRBJ1-6; D perhaps matches TRBD1 (6 bases). This CDR3 region has 13 residues. CDR1 is SQVTM and CDR2 is ANQGSEA in the germline V gene. V was trimmed by 6 bases and J by 6 bases, leaving 12 bases between them. In nucleotides, the CDR3 is TGCAGCGTGCAGGGGAAGGGTAATTCACCCCTCCACTTT. Amino acids: CSVQGKGNSPLHF. The full variable domain, in which reference TRBV29-1 and TRBJ1-6 provide the parts outside the CDR3, is SAVISQKPSRDICQRGTSLTIQCQVDSQVTMMFWYRQQPGQSLTLIATANQGSEATYESGFVIDKFPISRPNLTFSTLTVSNMSPEDSSIYLCSVQGKGNSPLHFGNGTRLTVT.

The chain combines TRBV7-9 with TRBJ2-7; 12 nucleotides agree with TRBD2. Germline V gene sequence: CDR1 SEHNR, CDR2 FQNEAQ (reference sequence). The CDR3 runs to 16 residues. V shed 7 bases, J shed 2 bases, and the junction held 9 bases outside the gene matches. In DNA form, the CDR3 reads TGTGCCAGCAATGGACTAGCGGGAACCAATCCCTACGAGCAGTACTTC. Amino acid sequence: CASNGLAGTNPYEQYF.

This chain links TRBV29-1 with TRBJ2-3; 8 nucleotides match TRBD1. V was pared by 6 bases and J by 5 bases, with 13 bases of the junction left unmatched. CDR3 length: 15 amino acids. The V gene's germline CDR1 is SQVTM and CDR2 ANQGSEA. The CDR3 here is CSVFRQGKIGDTQYF. The CDR3 DNA sequence: TGCAGCGTGTTTCGACAGGGGAAGATTGGAGATACGCAGTATTTT.

This sequence joins TRBV7-8 and TRBJ2-7; perhaps TRBD1 as D (5 bases). There are 15 residues in the CDR3. Germline V lookup: CDR1 SGHVS, CDR2 FQNEAQ. The V gene lost 1 base and the J gene lost 1 base, with 11 bases spanning the gap. This CDR3 is CASSLDLSGSYEQYF. DNA for the CDR3: TGTGCCAGCAGCTTAGATCTGTCAGGGTCCTACGAGCAGTACTTC.

Many counts were recorded for this clonotype. This sequence joins TRBV20-1 and TRBJ2-7; TRBD1 agrees at 7 bases. This CDR3 is 12 amino acids long. With 5 bases clipped from V and 3 bases from J, the junction kept 4 bases outside the gene matches. Germline CDR1 DFQATT, CDR2 SNEGSKA (reference sequence). The DNA of the CDR3 is TGCAGTGCTGGGGACAGACTCTACGAGCAGTACTTC. Translated, it gives CSAGDRLYEQYF.

The CDR3 DNA is TGTGCCAGCAGCTTATCTAGCGGGGACAATGAGCAGTTCTTC. It specifies CASSLSSGDNEQFF. This chain links TRBV7-2 with TRBJ2-1; the match to TRBD2 covers 9 bases. The CDR3 totals 14 residues. Germline lookup yields CDR1 SGHTA and CDR2 FQGNSA. Trimming cost V 2 bases and J 5 bases; bases outside gene matches: 1.

This clonotype was found a few times. V and J are TRBV11-2 and TRBJ2-3; tentative D call: TRBD1 (5 bases). In germline, CDR1 is SGHAT, CDR2 FQNNGV. Trimming pared 1 base from V and 2 bases from J, leaving 16 bases between. The CDR3 covers 17 residues. The CDR3 protein is CASSLVLGARLTDTQYF. For the CDR3, the DNA is TGTGCCAGCAGCTTAGTTTTAGGGGCAAGACTCACAGATACGCAGTATTTT. The full variable domain, in which reference TRBV11-2 and TRBJ2-3 provide the parts outside the CDR3, is EAGVAQSPRYKIIEKRQSVAFWCNPISGHATLYWYQQILGQGPKLLIQFQNNGVVDDSQLPKDRFSAERLKGVDSTLKIQPAKLEDSAVYLCASSLVLGARLTDTQYFGPGTRLTVL.

This clonotype occurred a few times. The chain is built from TRBV12-3 or TRBV12-4 and TRBJ1-3, with unresolved D. This CDR3 comprises 13 residues. Trimming removed 2 bases at V and 7 bases at J, with 9 bases between. The DNA of the CDR3 is TGTGCCAGCAGTTTACTGAGTTTCAACACCATATATTTT. This gives the protein CASSLLSFNTIYF.

This chain links TRBV20-1 with TRBJ1-2; D unresolved. The V gene's germline CDR1 is DFQATT and CDR2 SNEGSKA (reference sequence). V lost 4 bases to trimming and J lost 5 bases, with 14 bases between them. The CDR3 runs to 13 residues. DNA for the CDR3: TGCAGTGCTACCCACGGAGTGGGTTATGGCTACACCTTC. This gives the protein CSATHGVGYGYTF.

The CDR3 DNA is TGTGCCTCCAAAAGGCAGGGAGGGGAGACCCAGTACTTC. Translation gives CASKRQGGETQYF. This chain connects TRBV19 to TRBJ2-5; 7 bases are shared with TRBD2. V dropped 11 bases and J dropped 5; count of bases not matched to a gene: 11. Germline assignment: CDR1 LNHDA and CDR2 SQIVND (reference sequence). The CDR3 has 13 amino acids.

A few counts support this clonotype. Being one base from a much bigger clone, this may be a read error. CDR3 DNA sequence: TGCAGTGCTAGTTGGGGGCAAGAGACCCAGTACTTC. It is translated as CSASWGQETQYF. The V gene is TRBV20-1, the J gene TRBJ2-5; D possibly matches TRBD1 or TRBD2 (5 bases each). The germline V and J ends were trimmed by 3 bases and 2 bases, with 7 bases remaining between them. Germline CDR1 reads DFQATT; CDR2 reads SNEGSKA (reference sequence). This CDR3 region has 12 residues.

This clonotype was observed a handful of times. The chain employs TRBV7-2 and TRBJ1-1, with TRBD1 matching over 8 bases. The V and J ends lost 3 bases and 9 bases, in that order; junction bases with no gene match: 3. The CDR3 is 12 amino acids. Germline CDR1 is SGHTA and CDR2 is FQGNSA. The chain's CDR3 is CASSLDRAQAFF. DNA of the CDR3: TGTGCCAGCAGCTTGGACAGGGCACAAGCTTTCTTT.